The 23 T cell receptor beta chains in this list originate from one sample, sequenced in a study of blood T cell repertoires in COVID-19. The repertoire was sequenced with immunoSEQ multiplex PCR; TCRdb's copy has only in-frame clones and lacks some. The repertoire has approximately 140,000 clones, approximately 84% of them found once; the top ten carry roughly a sixth. The sequenced material came from peripheral blood. The receptor set was obtained from an elderly woman with acute or convalescent COVID-19.

The chain carries TRBV18 and TRBJ2-7; tentative D call: TRBD1 (6 bases). V lost 4 bases to trimming and J lost 5 bases, with 15 bases between them. CDR1 and CDR2 from the germline V gene are KGHSH and LQKENI. The CDR3 has 14 residues. The CDR3 loop is CASSQNRDFNEQYF. CDR3 DNA: TGTGCCAGCTCACAAAACAGGGATTTCAACGAGCAGTACTTC. The entire variable domain, with the rest obtained from reference TRBV18 and TRBJ2-7, is as follows: NAGVMQNPRHLVRRRGQEARLRCSPMKGHSHVYWYRQLPEEGLKFMVYLQKENIIDESGMPKERFSAEFPKEGPSILRIQQVVRGDSAAYFCASSQNRDFNEQYFGPGTRLTVT.

The genes are TRBV12-3 or TRBV12-4 and TRBJ2-5; D is unclear. Trimming cost V 4 bases and J 7 bases, with 7 bases left between them. The CDR3 extends over 11 amino acids. The CDR3 region is CASSSTPTQYF. CDR3 nucleotides: TGTGCCAGCAGTTCAACACCGACCCAGTACTTC.

The chain employs TRBV10-1 and TRBJ1-1; 8 bases are a match to TRBD1. Germline V gene lookup returns CDR1 WNHNN and CDR2 SYGVQD (reference sequence). Unmatched junction bases numbered 5, after V lost 6 bases and J lost 5 bases. The CDR3 has 13 residues. The CDR3 region is CASRATGGTEAFF. The CDR3 DNA is TGCGCCAGCAGAGCCACAGGGGGGACTGAAGCTTTCTTT.

This chain uses TRBV19 with TRBJ1-2, with D possibly being TRBD1 (5 bases). Trimming shortened V by 4 bases and J by 3 bases, and 12 bases separated the two germline ends. The CDR3 sequence is 14 residues long. Germline V gene sequence: CDR1 LNHDA, CDR2 SQIVND (reference sequence). The CDR3 sequence is CASSKRQSDYGYTF. The CDR3 nucleotides read TGTGCCAGTAGTAAACGACAGTCGGACTATGGCTACACCTTC.

The chain recombines TRBV11-2 with TRBJ2-7; TRBD2 might be the D (6 bases). V was shortened by 8 bases and J by 0 bases, with 8 bases between the two germline ends. CDR1 and CDR2 from the germline V gene are SGHAT and FQNNGV. This CDR3 region has 12 residues. CDR3 in amino acids: CASGGSSYEQYF. For the CDR3, the DNA is TGTGCCAGCGGGGGGAGCTCCTACGAGCAGTACTTC.

The gene calls are TRBV2 and TRBJ2-2; 8 bases map to TRBD2. The germline V gene has CDR1 SNHLY and CDR2 FYNNEI. This CDR3 spans 17 amino acids. V was pared by 6 bases and J by 4 bases, with 13 bases of the junction left unmatched. This CDR3 reads CASRPGSAGVSTGELFF. CDR3 DNA: TGTGCCAGCAGACCCGGATCAGCGGGGGTTAGCACCGGGGAGCTGTTTTTT.

V gene TRBV19 combines with J gene TRBJ2-2; the match to TRBD2 covers 7 bases. The CDR3 covers 14 residues. Unmatched junction bases numbered 5, after V lost 8 bases and J lost 2 bases. The germline V gene encodes CDR1 LNHDA and CDR2 SQIVND (reference sequence). The CDR3 loop reads CASHGRLNTGELFF. CDR3 DNA: TGTGCCAGTCACGGGAGGTTAAACACCGGGGAGCTGTTTTTT. The full variable domain, its missing parts supplied by reference TRBV19 and TRBJ2-2, is DGGITQSPKYLFRKEGQNVTLSCEQNLNHDAMYWYRQDPGQGLRLIYYSQIVNDFQKGDIAEGYSVSREKKESFPLTVTSAQKNPTAFYLCASHGRLNTGELFFGEGSRLTVL.

The chain combines TRBV5-1 with TRBJ1-1; D remains unclear. The CDR3 sequence is 12 residues long. Germline CDR1 SGHRS, CDR2 YFSETQ. The V gene lost 7 bases and the J gene lost 7 bases, with 14 bases spanning the gap. This CDR3 reads CASGEPGGEAFF. The DNA for the CDR3 is TGCGCCAGCGGGGAACCGGGAGGTGAAGCTTTCTTT.

The chain uses TRBV7-2 and TRBJ1-6; D is unclear. This CDR3 comprises 18 residues. Germline-derived CDR1 and CDR2 are SGHTA and FQGNSA. Between the trimmed V and J ends, which lost 5 bases and 0 bases, there was a span of 17 bases. The CDR3 DNA reads TGTGCCAGCAGCCCCATCCACGTAGGGAGCTCCTATAATTCACCCCTCCACTTT. Its translation: CASSPIHVGSSYNSPLHF. The full variable domain, completed using reference TRBV7-2 and TRBJ1-6, is GAGVSQSPSNKVTEKGKDVELRCDPISGHTALYWYRQSLGQGLEFLIYFQGNSAPDKSGLPSDRFSAERTGGSVSTLTIQRTQQEDSAVYLCASSPIHVGSSYNSPLHFGNGTRLTVT.

V usage is TRBV7-2 and J usage is TRBJ1-1; a possible D gene is TRBD1 (5 bases). Germline values: CDR1 SGHTA, CDR2 FQGNSA. There are 15 residues in the CDR3. Deletions cut 5 bases from V and 4 bases from J, with 17 bases between. CDR3 amino acids: CASSQRGGVGTEAFF. The DNA of the CDR3 is TGTGCCAGCAGCCAAAGAGGAGGGGTCGGCACTGAAGCTTTCTTT.

The chain joins TRBV6-5 to TRBJ1-2; TRBD1 matches at 11 bases. The V gene's germline CDR1 is MNHEY and CDR2 SVGAGI. There are 14 residues in the CDR3. Unmatched junction bases numbered 5, after V lost 5 bases and J lost 6 bases. The CDR3 protein is CASSKDRGRDGYTF. As DNA, the CDR3 is TGTGCCAGCAGTAAGGACAGGGGGCGGGATGGCTACACCTTC.

The chain joins TRBV7-2 to TRBJ2-1; TRBD2 matches at 11 bases. V shed 3 bases and J 7 bases; nucleotides not matched to a gene: 8. There are 16 residues in the CDR3. CDR1 SGHTA and CDR2 FQGNSA come from the germline V gene. The CDR3 loop reads CASSLYSSGGKNEQFF. The CDR3 DNA follows: TGTGCCAGCAGCTTGTACTCTAGCGGGGGGAAGAATGAGCAGTTCTTC.

This clone was observed a few times. J is TRBJ1-3 and V is TRBV5-4, with a tentative D call TRBD1 (6 bases). This CDR3 has 14 amino acids. V lost 1 base, J lost 4 bases, and 9 bases lay in between. The germline V gene encodes CDR1 SGHNT and CDR2 YYREEE (reference sequence). The CDR3 is CASSLNREGNTIYF. Written as DNA, the CDR3 is TGTGCCAGCAGCTTGAACAGGGAAGGAAACACCATATATTTT. The full variable domain, with the rest looked up from reference TRBV5-4 and TRBJ1-3, is ETGVTQSPTHLIKTRGQQVTLRCSSQSGHNTVSWYQQALGQGPQFIFQYYREEENGRGNFPPRFSGLQFPNYSSELNVNALELDDSALYLCASSLNREGNTIYFGEGSWLTVV.

The chain uses TRBV6-6 and TRBJ2-1; TRBD1 aligns across 12 bases. J was trimmed by 6 bases and V by 7 bases; bases with no gene match: 10. In germline, CDR1 is MNHNY, CDR2 SVGAGI (reference sequence). The CDR3 is 16 residues long. CDR3 sequence reads: CASTATGTGGFNEQFF. In DNA form, the CDR3 reads TGTGCCAGCACCGCCACCGGGACAGGGGGCTTCAATGAGCAGTTCTTC.

The chain has TRBV19 and TRBJ1-1; D unclear. The CDR3 is made up of 15 amino acids. Germline loops: CDR1 LNHDA, CDR2 SQIVND (reference sequence). Trimming took off 11 bases at V and 0 bases at J, with 19 bases between the two ends. CDR3 protein: CASRRWVAMNTEAFF. As DNA, the CDR3 is TGTGCCTCCCGTCGGTGGGTAGCAATGAACACTGAAGCTTTCTTT.

The V gene is TRBV7-2, the J gene TRBJ1-5; TRBD1 agrees at 9 bases. V shed 3 bases and J 3 bases; nucleotides not matched to a gene: 6. Germline CDR1 and CDR2: SGHTA and FQGNSA. The CDR3 has 16 amino acids. The CDR3, as DNA: TGTGCCAGCAGCTTCGGAACAGGGGGCTTCAATCAGCCCCAGCATTTT. Protein: CASSFGTGGFNQPQHF.

This clone appeared a single time. The rearrangement uses TRBV10-3 and TRBJ2-7; D unclear. The CDR3 totals 11 residues. Germline V gene lookup returns CDR1 ENHRY and CDR2 SYGVKD. The ends were cut back, 0 bases at V and 7 bases at J, with 4 bases in the middle. The CDR3: CAISESAEQYF. The CDR3 nucleotides read TGTGCCATCAGTGAGTCCGCGGAGCAGTACTTC.

The chain links TRBV7-2 to TRBJ2-2; TRBD2 is a possible D gene (6 bases). This CDR3 region has 17 residues. Trimming took 2 bases from V and 4 from J, leaving 17 bases between them. Germline V lookup: CDR1 SGHTA, CDR2 FQGNSA. CDR3 sequence reads: CASSLRGDGGSTGELFF. The CDR3 DNA is TGTGCCAGCAGCTTAAGGGGAGACGGGGGAAGCACCGGGGAGCTGTTTTTT.

The chain combines TRBV6-5 with TRBJ1-2, with 9 bases matching TRBD1. Germline V gene lookup returns CDR1 MNHEY and CDR2 SVGAGI. This CDR3 comprises 15 residues. V lost 7 bases, J lost 8 bases, and 14 bases stayed unmatched. CDR3 protein: CASTTRDRAFWGYTF. The CDR3 DNA reads as TGTGCCAGCACCACACGGGACAGGGCTTTTTGGGGCTACACCTTC.

This clone was picked up many times. CDR3 sequence (DNA): TGTGCCAGCAGCTTCTCAGGAACTGAAGCTTTCTTT. Translating it yields CASSFSGTEAFF. V and J are TRBV7-9 and TRBJ1-1; no clear D gene. Deletions cut 3 bases from V and 5 bases from J, with 7 bases between. The CDR3 runs to 12 residues. Germline CDR1 is SEHNR and CDR2 is FQNEAQ (reference sequence).

This clone appeared a single time. As DNA, the CDR3 is TGTGCCAGCTCACTCGACAGGGTGGGCTATGGCTACACCTTC. Protein: CASSLDRVGYGYTF. The J gene is TRBJ1-2, the V gene TRBV18; TRBD1 agrees at 7 bases. The V gene's germline CDR1 is KGHSH and CDR2 LQKENI. The CDR3 loop spans 14 amino acids. V lost 4 bases and J lost 4; bases outside the gene matches: 6.

Concerning this clone: Other DNA sequences in this sample translate to the same CDR3. This chain links TRBV18 with TRBJ2-7; D uncertain. The germline CDR1 and CDR2 sequences are KGHSH and LQKENI. Trimming stripped 6 bases from V and 1 base from J, with 10 bases between. The CDR3 totals 13 residues. The DNA of the CDR3 is TGTGCCAGCTCGCCTACTGGTTCCTACGAGCAGTACTTC. Translating it yields CASSPTGSYEQYF.

V is TRBV2 and J is TRBJ2-1; 10 nucleotides align to TRBD2. The ends lost 7 bases at V and 9 bases at J; junction bases unmatched: 12. This CDR3 spans 15 amino acids. Looked up from germline, CDR1 is SNHLY and CDR2 is FYNNEI. CDR3 sequence: CASKSSGSPTGEQFF. CDR3 coding DNA: TGTGCCAGCAAATCTAGCGGGAGCCCTACGGGTGAGCAGTTCTTC.